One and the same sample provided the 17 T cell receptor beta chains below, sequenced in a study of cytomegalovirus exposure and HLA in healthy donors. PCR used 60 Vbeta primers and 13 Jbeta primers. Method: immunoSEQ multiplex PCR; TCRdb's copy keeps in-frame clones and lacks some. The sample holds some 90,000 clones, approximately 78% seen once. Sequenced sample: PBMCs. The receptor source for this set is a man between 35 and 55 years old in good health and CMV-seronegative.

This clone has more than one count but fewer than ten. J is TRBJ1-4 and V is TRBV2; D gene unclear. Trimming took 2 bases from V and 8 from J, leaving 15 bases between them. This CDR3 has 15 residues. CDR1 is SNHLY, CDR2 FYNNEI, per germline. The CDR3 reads CASSERRPLAEKLFF. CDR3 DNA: TGTGCCAGCAGTGAAAGACGGCCCTTAGCGGAAAAACTGTTTTTT. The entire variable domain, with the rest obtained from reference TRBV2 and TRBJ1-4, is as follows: EPEVTQTPSHQVTQMGQEVILRCVPISNHLYFYWYRQILGQKVEFLVSFYNNEISEKSEIFDDQFSVERPDGSNFTLKIRSTKLEDSAMYFCASSERRPLAEKLFFGSGTQLSVL.

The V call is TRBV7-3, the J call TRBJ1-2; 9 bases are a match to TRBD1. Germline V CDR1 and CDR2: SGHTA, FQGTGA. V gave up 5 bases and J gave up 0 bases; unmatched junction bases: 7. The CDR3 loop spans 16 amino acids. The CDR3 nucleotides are TGTGCCAGCAGCCCCGGAGGGACAGGGACTAACTATGGCTACACCTTC. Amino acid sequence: CASSPGGTGTNYGYTF.

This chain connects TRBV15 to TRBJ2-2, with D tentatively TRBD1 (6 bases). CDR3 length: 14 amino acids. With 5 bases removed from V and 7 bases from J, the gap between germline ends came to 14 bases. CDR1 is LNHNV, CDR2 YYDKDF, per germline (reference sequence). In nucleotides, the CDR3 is TGTGCCACCAGCCTCCACAGGGCAAGCGGGGAGCTGTTTTTT. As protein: CATSLHRASGELFF.

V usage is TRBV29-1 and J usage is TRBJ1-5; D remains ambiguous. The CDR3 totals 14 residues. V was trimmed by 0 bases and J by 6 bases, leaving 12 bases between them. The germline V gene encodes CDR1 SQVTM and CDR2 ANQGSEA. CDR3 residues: CSVEDSWGGQPQHF. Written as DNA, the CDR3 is TGCAGCGTTGAAGATAGCTGGGGAGGTCAGCCCCAGCATTTT.

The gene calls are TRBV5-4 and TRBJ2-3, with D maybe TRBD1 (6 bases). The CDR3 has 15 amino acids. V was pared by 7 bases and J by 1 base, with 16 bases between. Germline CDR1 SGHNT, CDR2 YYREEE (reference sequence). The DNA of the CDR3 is TGTGCCAGCGGCCCTACCAGGACAGGCACAGATACGCAGTATTTT. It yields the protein CASGPTRTGTDTQYF.

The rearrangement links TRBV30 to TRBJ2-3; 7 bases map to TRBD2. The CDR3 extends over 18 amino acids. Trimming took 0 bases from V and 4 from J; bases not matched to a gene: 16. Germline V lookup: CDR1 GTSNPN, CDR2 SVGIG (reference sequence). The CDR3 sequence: CAWSVILGRRGIPDTQYF. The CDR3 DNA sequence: TGTGCCTGGAGTGTAATTCTAGGGAGGCGGGGGATTCCAGATACGCAGTATTTT.

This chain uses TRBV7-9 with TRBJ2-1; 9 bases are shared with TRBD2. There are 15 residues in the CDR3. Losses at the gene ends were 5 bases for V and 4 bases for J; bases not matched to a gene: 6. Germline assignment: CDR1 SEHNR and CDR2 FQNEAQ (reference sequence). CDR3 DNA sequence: TGTGCCAGCAGCAGCGGGACTAGCTCTTACAATGAGCAGTTCTTC. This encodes CASSSGTSSYNEQFF.

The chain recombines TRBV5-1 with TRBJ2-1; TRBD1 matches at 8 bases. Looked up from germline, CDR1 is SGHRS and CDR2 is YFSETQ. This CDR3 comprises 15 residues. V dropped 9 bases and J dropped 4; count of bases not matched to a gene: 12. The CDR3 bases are TGCGCCACCAGGGAAGGACAGGGACAATACAATGAGCAGTTCTTC. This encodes CATREGQGQYNEQFF.

The CDR3 region has the DNA TGTGCCAGCAGCTTAGTGGCAGGGGCTGTGAACACTGAAGCTTTCTTT. Its translation is CASSLVAGAVNTEAFF. The rearrangement links TRBV7-8 to TRBJ1-1, with TRBD1 as a possible D gene (6 bases). V lost 1 base to trimming and J lost 0 bases, with 12 bases between them. Per germline, CDR1 SGHVS and CDR2 FQNEAQ. CDR3 length: 16 residues.

CDR3 amino acids: CASSLRQGAGEQYF. CDR3 DNA: TGTGCCAGCAGCTTGCGGCAGGGGGCGGGGGAGCAGTACTTC. V usage is TRBV5-5 and J usage is TRBJ2-7; 8 bases line up with TRBD1. Unmatched junction bases numbered 7, after V lost 1 base and J lost 7 bases. CDR1 and CDR2 (germline): SGHKS, YYEKEE (reference sequence). The CDR3 extends over 14 amino acids.

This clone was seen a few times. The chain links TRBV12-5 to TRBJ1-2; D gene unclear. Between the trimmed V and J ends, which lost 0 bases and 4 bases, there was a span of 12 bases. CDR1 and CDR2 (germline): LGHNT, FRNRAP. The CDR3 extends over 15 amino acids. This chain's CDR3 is CASGLVLGASYGYTF. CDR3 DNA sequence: TGTGCTAGTGGTTTGGTACTCGGAGCCTCCTATGGCTACACCTTC.

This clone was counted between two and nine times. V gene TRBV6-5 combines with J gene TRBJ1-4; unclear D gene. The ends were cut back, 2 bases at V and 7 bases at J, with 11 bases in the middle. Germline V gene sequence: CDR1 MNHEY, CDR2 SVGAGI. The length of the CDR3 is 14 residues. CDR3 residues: CASSYRGRGEKLFF. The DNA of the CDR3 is TGTGCCAGCAGTTACCGCGGACGGGGTGAAAAACTGTTTTTT.

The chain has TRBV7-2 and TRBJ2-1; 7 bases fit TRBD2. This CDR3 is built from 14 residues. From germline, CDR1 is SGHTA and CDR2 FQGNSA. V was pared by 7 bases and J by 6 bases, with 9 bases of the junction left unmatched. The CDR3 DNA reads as TGTGCCAGCACCAGCCGGGAGGTCTCCAATGAGCAGTTCTTC. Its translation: CASTSREVSNEQFF.

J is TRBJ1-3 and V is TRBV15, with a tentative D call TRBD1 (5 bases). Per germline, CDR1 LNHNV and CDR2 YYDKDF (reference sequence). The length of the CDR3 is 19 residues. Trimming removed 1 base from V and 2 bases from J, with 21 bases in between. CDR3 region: CATSRGLVGLAVPGNTIYF. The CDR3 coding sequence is TGTGCCACCAGCAGAGGGTTGGTGGGACTCGCGGTCCCTGGAAACACCATATATTTT.

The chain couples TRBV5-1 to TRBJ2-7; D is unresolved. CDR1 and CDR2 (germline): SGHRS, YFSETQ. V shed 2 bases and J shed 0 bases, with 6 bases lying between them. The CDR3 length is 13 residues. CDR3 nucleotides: TGCGCCAGCAGCTTTACAGTCTCCTACGAGCAGTACTTC. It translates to CASSFTVSYEQYF. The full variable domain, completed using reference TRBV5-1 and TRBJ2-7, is KAGVTQTPRYLIKTRGQQVTLSCSPISGHRSVSWYQQTPGQGLQFLFEYFSETQRNKGNFPGRFSGRQFSNSRSEMNVSTLELGDSALYLCASSFTVSYEQYFGPGTRLTVT.

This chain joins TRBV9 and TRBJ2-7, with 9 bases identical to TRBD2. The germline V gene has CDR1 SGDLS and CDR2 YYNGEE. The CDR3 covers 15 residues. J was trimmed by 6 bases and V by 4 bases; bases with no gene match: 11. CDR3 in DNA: TGTGCCAGCAGCCCCCCCGCGGGGGGGGCTCGCGAGCAGTACTTC. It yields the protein CASSPPAGGAREQYF. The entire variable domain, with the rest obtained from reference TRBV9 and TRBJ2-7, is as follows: DSGVTQTPKHLITATGQRVTLRCSPRSGDLSVYWYQQSLDQGLQFLIQYYNGEERAKGNILERFSAQQFPDLHSELNLSSLELGDSALYFCASSPPAGGAREQYFGPGTRLTVT.

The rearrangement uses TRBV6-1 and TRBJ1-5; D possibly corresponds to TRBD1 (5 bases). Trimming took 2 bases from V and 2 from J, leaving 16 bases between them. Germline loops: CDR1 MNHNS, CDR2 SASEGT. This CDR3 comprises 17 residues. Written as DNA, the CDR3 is TGTGCCAGCAGTGAATCAACCCTTCTGACAGGCAATCAGCCCCAGCATTTT. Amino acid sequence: CASSESTLLTGNQPQHF.